This T cell receptor beta chain was identified in a study of cytomegalovirus exposure and HLA in healthy donors. CDR3 length equals 14 residues. The germline CDR1 and CDR2 sequences are SGHRS and YFSETQ. After removal of 4 bases from V and 10 bases from J, the junction contained 6 bases not matched to a gene. The sample holds a few counts of this clone. It was with 60 Vbeta and 13 Jbeta primers that the PCR ran. Using immunoSEQ multiplex PCR, the repertoire was profiled, and TCRdb retains in-frame clones only, with some absent. The sample includes about 160,000 clones, 60% to 80% of them seen just once.

The rearrangement uses TRBV5-1 and TRBJ1-6, with 9 bases fitting TRBD1. The source is a man aged 25-40 years in good health and CMV-seropositive. Sequencing input: PBMCs. The CDR3 DNA is TGCGCCAGCAGCCCGGACAGGGGACGATCACCCCTCCACTTT. Amino acid sequence: CASSPDRGRSPLHF.